The 9 T cell receptor beta chains below come from one sample, sequenced in a study of T cells in localized non-small cell lung cancer. Produced via immunoSEQ multiplex PCR; TCRdb's table is partial and in-frame only. The sample consists of around 80,000 clones, around 80% of them appearing once. Sequencing used PBMCs, obtained before any cancer treatment. The receptors were sampled from a man aged 35-69 years with stage II squamous cell lung carcinoma.

This clone has only one observation. The chain couples TRBV11-2 to TRBJ2-1, with D perhaps matching TRBD1 (5 bases). Trimming removed 7 bases from V and 0 bases from J, with 10 bases in between. The CDR3 runs 14 residues. Looked up from germline, CDR1 is SGHAT and CDR2 is FQNNGV. The CDR3 reads CASKTDNSYNEQFF. The CDR3 region has the DNA TGTGCCAGCAAGACAGACAACTCCTACAATGAGCAGTTCTTC.

The V and J genes are TRBV15 and TRBJ2-3; 7 nucleotides match TRBD2. This CDR3 is built from 13 residues. CDR1 is LNHNV and CDR2 is YYDKDF in the germline V gene (reference sequence). After removal of 9 bases from V and 3 bases from J, the junction contained 6 bases not matched to a gene. The DNA of the CDR3 is TGTGCCACTGGGACTACAGGAACAGATACGCAGTATTTT. This gives the protein CATGTTGTDTQYF.

The chain has TRBV9 and TRBJ2-6; D is possibly TRBD1 (6 bases). Germline CDR1 SGDLS, CDR2 YYNGEE. The CDR3 is 16 residues long. Trimming removed 4 bases from V and 0 bases from J, with 11 bases in between. CDR3 sequence: CASSSTGFSGANVLTF. In DNA, the CDR3 is TGTGCCAGCAGCTCGACAGGTTTCTCTGGGGCCAACGTCCTGACTTTC.

The rearrangement joins TRBV28 to TRBJ2-1; 8 bases are shared with TRBD1. This CDR3 is 14 amino acids long. CDR1 MDHEN and CDR2 SYDVKM come from the germline V gene. V lost 5 bases and J lost 2; bases outside the gene matches: 2. The CDR3, as DNA: TGTGCCAGCAGTCCGACAGGGGCCTACAATGAGCAGTTCTTC. Translated: CASSPTGAYNEQFF.

This sequence joins TRBV7-2 and TRBJ1-5; D may be TRBD1 (6 bases). Trimming took 3 bases from V and 2 from J, leaving 17 bases between them. There are 17 residues in the CDR3. Germline-derived CDR1 and CDR2 are SGHTA and FQGNSA. CDR3 coding DNA: TGTGCCAGCAGCTTGGGTTACAGGGAAAGCGGCAATCAGCCCCAGCATTTT. Protein sequence: CASSLGYRESGNQPQHF.

This clone was seen a handful of times. The chain carries TRBV6-5 and TRBJ2-7, with TRBD2 matching 9 bases. This CDR3 is built from 14 residues. From germline, CDR1 is MNHEY and CDR2 SVGAGI. V trimming: 3 bases; J trimming: 5 bases; junction bases outside the gene matches: 5. The CDR3, as DNA: TGTGCCAGCAGTTATGGGCTAGCGGGGAACGAGCAGTACTTC. Translating gives CASSYGLAGNEQYF.

This clone has a handful of counts. This chain connects TRBV5-6 to TRBJ1-5; D remains unclear. The CDR3 runs 14 residues. The germline gives CDR1 SGHDT, CDR2 YYEEEE. The germline V and J ends were trimmed by 1 base and 2 bases, with 7 bases remaining between them. The CDR3 here is CASSLKGGNQPQHF. The CDR3 nucleotides are TGTGCCAGCAGCTTGAAGGGAGGCAATCAGCCCCAGCATTTT.

The J gene is TRBJ1-6, the V gene TRBV5-5; D uncertain. Trimming took 3 bases from V and 10 from J, leaving 11 bases between them. Per the germline V gene, CDR1 is SGHKS and CDR2 is YYEKEE (reference sequence). CDR3 length: 13 residues. The CDR3 coding sequence is TGTGCCAGCAGCTCATACAGCTCCTCACCCCTCCACTTT. Protein sequence: CASSSYSSSPLHF.

The V call is TRBV18, the J call TRBJ1-4; D is uncertain. Trimming removed 2 bases from V and 8 bases from J, with 9 bases in between. Germline CDR1 reads KGHSH; CDR2 reads LQKENI. The CDR3 contains 13 residues. Here the CDR3 reads CASSPNMGEKLFF. The CDR3, as DNA: TGTGCCAGCTCACCAAACATGGGGGAAAAACTGTTTTTT.